This T cell receptor (beta chain) was observed in a study of shared clonotypes between healthy human individuals. Background on the study: The study used three CD4 naive, three CD4 memory, two CD8 naive and one CD8 memory plate per donor. The study's findings and limits: Clonotype sharing levels among donors were expected to vary with sequencing depth.

This clone has just a few counts. Its antigen remains unidentified. The same CDR3 also results from other DNA sequences found in this sample. Per the germline V gene, CDR1 is LGHNA and CDR2 is YNFKEQ. The CDR3 has 15 residues. The junction had 1 base not matched to a gene; V was cut back by 0 bases and J by 1 base. Each donor was a Caucasian adult residing in Nashville, Tennessee. Clones were read by immunoSEQ multiplex PCR, and TCRdb kept only the in-frame ones, dropping some. The sample has under 1,100,000 clones; approximately 68% are singletons. The V call is TRBV4-2, the J call TRBJ2-7; 9 bases match TRBD2. The source is a man younger than 35 in good health. Sequencing was performed on memory CD4+ T cells sorted from blood. As to subset: CD45RA-negative fraction. CDR3 loop: CASSQDTSGSYEQYF. In DNA form, the CDR3 reads TGTGCCAGCAGCCAAGACACTAGCGGGTCCTACGAGCAGTACTTC.